This is a list of T cell receptor beta chains from one sample in a study of cytomegalovirus exposure and HLA in healthy donors. Sequenced by immunoSEQ multiplex PCR; TCRdb stores in-frame clones only, minus some. The profile shows some 150,000 clones, nearly 80% of them singletons. Specimen: PBMCs. The receptors shown here come from a male donor in good health and CMV-seronegative. Both conserved end residues are part of each CDR3. The D gene is left open where the match is weak. The size entry is marked missing in some rows and otherwise reads once, few, many or a size class.

v_call: TRBV5-1
j_call: TRBJ2-2
clone_size: NA
d_call: TRBD2
cdr3_aa: CASSLGLAGTSANTGELFF
cdr3_nt: TGCGCCAGCAGCTTGGGCCTAGCGGGGACCTCCGCGAACACCGGGGAGCTGTTTTTT

v_call: TRBV7-9
j_call: TRBJ1-4
clone_size: once
d_call: TRBD1
cdr3_aa: CASSRGSGGSAEKLFF
cdr3_nt: TGTGCCAGTTCCCGTGGCTCAGGGGGAAGTGCTGAAAAACTGTTTTTT

v_call: TRBV5-1
j_call: TRBJ2-3
clone_size: NA
d_call: TRBD2
cdr3_aa: CASRIAGAQTDTQYF
cdr3_nt: TGCGCCAGCAGGATAGCGGGGGCGCAAACAGATACGCAGTATTTT

v_call: TRBV2
j_call: TRBJ2-7
clone_size: NA
d_call: TRBD1
cdr3_aa: CASKDMGQGFYEQYF
cdr3_nt: TGTGCCAGCAAAGACATGGGACAGGGGTTCTACGAGCAGTACTTC

v_call: TRBV9
j_call: TRBJ2-1
clone_size: NA
d_call: NA
cdr3_aa: CASSVGLAYEQFF
cdr3_nt: TGTGCCAGCAGCGTAGGCCTAGCCTATGAGCAGTTCTTC

v_call: TRBV7-9
j_call: TRBJ2-5
clone_size: NA
d_call: TRBD2
cdr3_aa: CASSLGTSFQETQYF
cdr3_nt: TGTGCCAGCAGCTTGGGGACTAGCTTCCAAGAGACCCAGTACTTC

v_call: TRBV27
j_call: TRBJ1-1
clone_size: once
d_call: NA
cdr3_aa: CASSTGTRAFF
cdr3_nt: TGTGCCAGCAGTACCGGGACAAGGGCTTTCTTT

v_call: TRBV7-2
j_call: TRBJ2-1
clone_size: NA
d_call: NA
cdr3_aa: CASSRRGGNEQFF
cdr3_nt: TGTGCCAGCAGCAGAAGAGGGGGCAATGAGCAGTTCTTC

v_call: TRBV6-5
j_call: TRBJ1-1
clone_size: NA
d_call: TRBD1
cdr3_aa: CASENRQGATEAFF
cdr3_nt: TGTGCCAGCGAGAATCGACAGGGAGCCACTGAAGCTTTCTTT

v_call: TRBV30
j_call: TRBJ1-3
clone_size: once
d_call: TRBD1
cdr3_aa: CAWSVSRGNTIYF
cdr3_nt: TGTGCCTGGAGTGTAAGCAGGGGGAACACCATATATTTT

v_call: TRBV19
j_call: TRBJ2-1
clone_size: NA
d_call: TRBD1
cdr3_aa: CASSADRGGYNEQFF
cdr3_nt: TGTGCCAGTAGTGCGGACAGGGGGGGGTACAATGAGCAGTTCTTC

v_call: TRBV4-1
j_call: TRBJ2-7
clone_size: few
d_call: TRBD2
cdr3_aa: CASSQAATSGGYEQYF
cdr3_nt: TGCGCCAGCAGCCAAGCGGCCACTAGCGGGGGATACGAGCAGTACTTC

v_call: TRBV5-4
j_call: TRBJ1-6
clone_size: NA
d_call: TRBD1
cdr3_aa: CASTRGQHNSPLHF
cdr3_nt: TGTGCCAGCACCAGGGGACAGCATAATTCACCCCTCCACTTT

v_call: TRBV6-1
j_call: TRBJ2-7
clone_size: NA
d_call: NA
cdr3_aa: CASSESQGTPYEQYF
cdr3_nt: TGTGCCAGCAGTGAATCGCAGGGGACCCCCTACGAGCAGTACTTC